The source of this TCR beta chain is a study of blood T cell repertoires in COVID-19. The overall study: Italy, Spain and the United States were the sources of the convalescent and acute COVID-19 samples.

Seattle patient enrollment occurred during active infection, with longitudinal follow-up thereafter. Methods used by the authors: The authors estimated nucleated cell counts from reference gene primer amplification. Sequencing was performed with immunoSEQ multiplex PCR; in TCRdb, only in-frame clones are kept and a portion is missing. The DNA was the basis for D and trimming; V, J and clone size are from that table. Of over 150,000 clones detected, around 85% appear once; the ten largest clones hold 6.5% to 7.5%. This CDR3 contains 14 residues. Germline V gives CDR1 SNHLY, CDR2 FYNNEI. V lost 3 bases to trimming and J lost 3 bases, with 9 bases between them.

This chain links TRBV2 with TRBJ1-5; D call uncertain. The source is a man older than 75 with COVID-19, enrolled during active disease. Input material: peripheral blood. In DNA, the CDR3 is TGTGCCAGCAGTGATTGGGCAGCCAATCAGCCCCAGCATTTT. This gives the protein CASSDWAANQPQHF.